A single sample gave rise to the 18 T cell receptor beta chains below, sequenced in a study of OX40 agonist ivuxolimab in advanced cancers. Repertoires were generated with immunoSEQ multiplex PCR, while TCRdb's copy carries only in-frame clones and drops some. The sample consists of some 46,000 clones, around 92% of them appearing once. Sequencing was performed on CD4+ or CD8+ T cells sorted from blood, taken in a trial of the OX40 agonist ivuxolimab. The origin of the receptors is an adult with an advanced solid tumor such as melanoma, head and neck, liver or kidney cancer.

The chain carries TRBV9 and TRBJ2-3, with 7 bases aligning to TRBD2. CDR3 length equals 17 residues. V was clipped by 3 bases and J by 2 bases; unmatched bases: 12. Per the germline V gene, CDR1 is SGDLS and CDR2 is YYNGEE. The CDR3 loop reads CASSAERGSHFTDTQYF. The DNA for the CDR3 is TGTGCCAGCAGCGCGGAGCGGGGATCACACTTCACAGATACGCAGTATTTT.

A single count supports this clone. The chain uses TRBV25-1 and TRBJ1-2; possibly TRBD1 for D (5 bases). CDR1 is MGHDK, CDR2 SYGVNS, per germline. The CDR3 loop spans 14 amino acids. The ends were cut back, 2 bases at V and 7 bases at J, with 14 bases in the middle. Here the CDR3 DNA reads TGTGCCAGCAGTGAACGGGGGGTGAGGGGTGGCTACACCTTC. This gives the protein CASSERGVRGGYTF.

This clone was detected once. V gene TRBV6-5 combines with J gene TRBJ2-1; D may be TRBD2 (6 bases). Germline CDR1 and CDR2: MNHEY and SVGAGI. With 0 bases removed from V and 8 bases from J, the gap between germline ends came to 11 bases. The CDR3 sequence is 14 residues long. The CDR3 protein is CASSYSGGYDEQFF. The CDR3 region has the DNA TGTGCCAGCAGTTACTCGGGGGGTTACGATGAGCAGTTCTTC.

The chain recombines TRBV19 with TRBJ2-5; 8 bases match TRBD2. The trim removed 7 bases at V and 1 base at J, leaving 5 bases unmatched. Germline CDR1 LNHDA, CDR2 SQIVND (reference sequence). This CDR3 is built from 14 residues. The CDR3 spells CASNVGGAQETQYF. The CDR3 DNA sequence: TGTGCCAGTAACGTCGGGGGGGCCCAAGAGACCCAGTACTTC.

The chain employs TRBV27 and TRBJ1-3; no reliable D call. Germline-derived CDR1 and CDR2 are MNHEY and SMNVEV (reference sequence). The CDR3 runs 15 residues. Trimming cost V 0 bases and J 0 bases, with 6 bases left between them. CDR3: CASSLSITSGNTIYF. The CDR3 DNA reads as TGTGCCAGCAGTTTATCGATTACCTCTGGAAACACCATATATTTT.

This chain's CDR3 is CASSLGGEQYF. For the CDR3, the DNA is TGTGCCAGCAGCCTTGGGGGTGAGCAGTACTTC. The chain employs TRBV5-6 and TRBJ2-7; D may correspond to TRBD1 or TRBD2 (5 bases each). The CDR3 loop spans 11 amino acids. V gave up 4 bases and J gave up 7 bases, with 9 bases separating them. CDR1 and CDR2 from the germline V gene are SGHDT and YYEEEE.

The chain links TRBV4-1 to TRBJ2-7; 13 bases match TRBD2. Trimming at V came to 3 bases and at J to 4 bases, leaving 3 bases not matched to a gene. The CDR3 has 15 residues. CDR1 and CDR2 from the germline V gene are MGHRA and YSYEKL. CDR3 in amino acids: CASSHRTSGGYEQYF. As DNA, the CDR3 is TGCGCCAGCAGCCATCGGACTAGCGGGGGTTACGAGCAGTACTTC.

The DNA for the CDR3 is TGTGCCAGCAGCCAAGTCAGCGACCTAGACAATGAGCAGTTCTTC. Encoded protein: CASSQVSDLDNEQFF. The chain carries TRBV4-2 and TRBJ2-1; unclear D gene. The V end lost 1 base, the J end lost 5 bases, and 12 bases lay between the germline ends. The CDR3 sequence is 15 residues long. From germline, CDR1 is LGHNA and CDR2 YNFKEQ.

The CDR3 DNA sequence: TGTGCCAGCAATTCCGTCCGATACAATGAGCAGTTCTTC. Protein product: CASNSVRYNEQFF. The chain employs TRBV11-3 and TRBJ2-1; D not certain. The CDR3 contains 13 residues. Trimming stripped 7 bases from V and 4 bases from J, with 11 bases between. Per germline, CDR1 SGHNT and CDR2 YENEEA.

This rearrangement joins TRBV4-3 to TRBJ1-2, with 7 bases matching TRBD1. Losses at the gene ends were 3 bases for V and 3 bases for J; bases not matched to a gene: 4. CDR3 length equals 14 residues. CDR1 and CDR2 from the germline V gene are LGHNA and YSLEER. The CDR3 DNA reads as TGCGCCAGCAGCCAGATAGACAGGGACTATGGCTACACCTTC. Translating gives CASSQIDRDYGYTF.

This chain connects TRBV7-9 to TRBJ1-4; D is ambiguous. The V end was cut by 3 bases, the J end by 8 bases, with 4 bases between. This CDR3 has 11 amino acids. Germline loops: CDR1 SEHNR, CDR2 FQNEAQ (reference sequence). CDR3 amino acids: CASSFGEKLFF. In DNA, the CDR3 is TGTGCCAGCAGCTTTGGGGAAAAACTGTTTTTT.

This clone was detected only a few times. The chain has TRBV27 and TRBJ1-5; D ambiguous. Germline V gives CDR1 MNHEY, CDR2 SMNVEV (reference sequence). V was clipped by 8 bases and J by 2 bases, with 1 base between them. The CDR3 has 10 residues. The CDR3 region has the DNA TGTGCCAGCGGCAATCAGCCCCAGCATTTT. This gives the protein CASGNQPQHF.

The chain employs TRBV9 and TRBJ1-6; tentative D call: TRBD1 (6 bases). This CDR3 comprises 15 residues. Germline CDR1 and CDR2: SGDLS and YYNGEE. V was cut by 4 bases and J by 6 bases, with 14 bases left in between. The CDR3 loop is CASSPGGGLNSPLHF. The CDR3 bases are TGTGCCAGCAGCCCCGGAGGGGGACTTAATTCACCCCTCCACTTT.

The rearrangement uses TRBV4-3 and TRBJ2-5, with D possibly TRBD2 on 7 matching bases. Germline V lookup: CDR1 LGHNA, CDR2 YSLEER. This CDR3 is 15 amino acids long. V lost 4 bases, J lost 0 bases, and 12 bases lay in between. In DNA form, the CDR3 reads TGCGCCAGCAGCCTAGGGGGGAGGGACCAAGAGACCCAGTACTTC. Translating it yields CASSLGGRDQETQYF.

This clone was observed a handful of times. The chain combines TRBV30 with TRBJ1-1, with D possibly matching TRBD1 (5 bases). Trimming stripped 2 bases from V and 11 bases from J, with 15 bases between. Germline values: CDR1 GTSNPN, CDR2 SVGIG (reference sequence). The CDR3 is 12 residues long. CDR3 sequence: CAWSPPWTMAFF. The DNA for the CDR3 is TGTGCCTGGAGTCCCCCCTGGACAATGGCTTTCTTT.

This chain links TRBV6-5 with TRBJ1-1, with D maybe TRBD1 (5 bases). V lost 2 bases and J lost 2, with 12 bases in between. The CDR3 is 15 residues long. Germline CDR1 reads MNHEY; CDR2 reads SVGAGI. The CDR3 region has the DNA TGTGCCAGCAGTTACGGGGACCCCCCCAACACTGAAGCTTTCTTT. This translates into CASSYGDPPNTEAFF.

The chain couples TRBV30 to TRBJ2-3; D remains unclear. Looked up from germline, CDR1 is GTSNPN and CDR2 is SVGIG (reference sequence). This CDR3 has 12 amino acids. Trimming cost V 1 base and J 5 bases, with 7 bases left between them. The CDR3 loop reads CAWSALLDTQYF. CDR3 DNA: TGTGCCTGGAGTGCCTTGCTAGATACGCAGTATTTT. The whole variable domain, remainder taken from reference TRBV30 and TRBJ2-3, is SQTIHQWPATLVQPVGSPLSLECTVEGTSNPNLYWYRQAAGRGLQLLFYSVGIGQISSEVPQNLSASRPQDRQFILSSKKLLLSDSGFYLCAWSALLDTQYFGPGTRLTVL.

The CDR3 protein is CASSSLGAGELFF. The CDR3 nucleotides are TGTGCCAGCAGCTCTCTCGGGGCCGGGGAGCTGTTTTTT. The J gene is TRBJ2-2, the V gene TRBV25-1; possible D gene TRBD2, 5 bases. V shed 6 bases and J shed 6 bases, with 11 bases lying between them. Germline loops: CDR1 MGHDK, CDR2 SYGVNS. This CDR3 contains 13 residues. The full variable domain, rest sourced from reference TRBV25-1 and TRBJ2-2, is EADIYQTPRYLVIGTGKKITLECSQTMGHDKMYWYQQDPGMELHLIHYSYGVNSTEKGDLSSESTVSRIRTEHFPLTLESARPSHTSQYLCASSSLGAGELFFGEGSRLTVL.